This record covers a single T cell receptor beta chain. The data are from a study of cytomegalovirus exposure and HLA in healthy donors. Study in general: Under 85% of some 390 genotyped donors fell in the Caucasian-associated ancestry cluster.

13 Jbeta primers and 60 Vbeta primers were used for the PCR. Only in-frame clones appear in the TCRdb table, and some are missing; sequencing was by immunoSEQ multiplex PCR. The table records around 120,000 clones, around 70% of them present only once. The material sequenced was PBMCs. The clonotype was recovered from a woman between 40 and 50 years old in good health and CMV-seronegative.

DNA for the CDR3: TGCGCCAGCAGCCAAACCGTACAGGGGCTTGGGGGGCAGTACTTC. This translates into CASSQTVQGLGGQYF. The J gene is TRBJ2-7, the V gene TRBV4-3; 7 bases fit TRBD1. CDR1 is LGHNA, CDR2 YSLEER, per germline. CDR3 length equals 15 residues. Trimming took 2 bases from V and 9 from J; bases not matched to a gene: 13.